This T cell receptor (beta chain) was observed in a study of graft-versus-host responses after intestinal transplantation (dated by TCRdb to about 2021). Broadly, across the study: The transplants that recipients got were multivisceral, liver-intestinal, or isolated intestinal. Graft-versus-host and host-versus-graft alloreactive T cell clones were tracked in the graft, circulation and bone marrow after intestinal transplantation using bulk TCR-beta CDR3 sequencing. Instead of going to the commercial service, samples from a few later patients were sequenced in-house on an Illumina MiSeq and processed with MiXCR. The cohort enrolled around 25 intestinal transplant recipients including one retransplant, and a few patients lacking pretransplant specimens were excluded. Anti-thymocyte globulin induction was given to all recipients, followed by maintenance tacrolimus and steroids for two to four years. Alloreactive clones were identified by sequencing pre-transplant mixed lymphocyte reaction products and comparing these products with unstimulated pre-transplant donor and recipient T cells. A peak of at least 4% donor T cells among recipient peripheral blood mononuclear cells was the definition used for donor T cell macrochimerism.

Preparation of the library involved the immunoSEQ multiplex PCR assay. Adaptive Biotechnologies carried out high-throughput TCR-beta CDR3 sequencing of genomic DNA for most patients. The authors' analysis ran thus. Adaptive's ImmunoSEQ software supplied the TCR sequencing data for around 19 patients, while MiXCR and VDJtools were used to process a few other patients. CDR3 nucleotide sequences shared by donor and recipient were removed because the origin of these sequences could not be assigned. At least 2-fold expansion over unstimulated cells and a minimum CFSE-low frequency of 0.002% (template counts) or 0.001% (read counts) were required for clones to be classified as alloreactive. Clones were considered mappable if detected in sequenced pre-transplant spleen, lymph node, or MLR CFSE-low populations of the donor or recipient. The cumulative frequency of alloreactive clones was calculated as a percentage of all sequences, weighted by copy number. Here the immuneACCESS table is served through TCRdb, limited to in-frame sequences with V and J called. Missing clones are a known gap in these copies; in checked studies unresolved V genes cover under half, and the rest lacks a known reason. Clonal size and the V and J genes are those of that table, whereas D and trimming came from the DNA. This sample is represented by over 80,000 clones; about 83% of them were singletons. The leading ten clones occupy 1.4% of the sample.

In the first month after transplant, blood samples were collected up to 4 times, and after that at least monthly when available. The paper's findings and limits, for the study overall: Peak levels of circulating GvH clones were associated with declines in HvG clones early after transplant. In patients with donor T cell macrochimerism, the allografts had high GvH to HvG T cell clonal ratios. GvH clones were detected in recipient bone marrow, and some appeared earlier in ileal mucosa or blood, consistent with an intestinal mucosal origin. The relatively low number and heterogeneity of intestinal transplant patients limited the conclusions.

On this clone itself: It lacks a known antigen. Nothing much larger sits one base from this clone, and base qualities are not available.

The junction carries 14 bases between V and J, which are trimmed by 3 bases and 5 bases respectively. Looking up the germline V gene yields CDR1 SGHRS and CDR2 YFSETQ. The CDR3 runs 14 amino acids, cysteine and phenylalanine included. Only the CDR3 DNA stays, 42 bases, in frame from base 1. The chain employs TRBV5-1 and TRBJ1-2; no D gene is confidently identified. This sequence was found in a human patient who received an intestinal transplant, so some T cells may come from the graft donor. The specimen comprised PBMCs, sampled 255 days after intestinal transplant. The DNA sequence reads TGCGCCAGCAGCTCTGCTGAAGGCAAATATGGCTACACCTTC. Translated, it gives CASSSAEGKYGYTF.